Reported below is one TCR beta chain. Original data processing: Junction-only immunoSEQ sequences carried no quality scores, so filtering differed. Produced via immunoSEQ multiplex PCR; TCRdb's table is partial and in-frame only. That table furnishes V, J and clone size, whereas the DNA furnished D and trimming. The sample comprises about 2.2 million clones, around 95% of which are singletons, and about 1.6% rests with the top ten. From germline, CDR1 is MGHRA and CDR2 YSYEKL. The CDR3 spans 19 residues. V lost 5 bases and J lost 0; bases outside the gene matches: 14. This sample is drawn from a study of shared clonotypes between healthy human individuals. The wider study: Per donor, three plates held CD4 naive cells, three held CD4 memory, two held CD8 naive and one held CD8 memory.

Naive CD8 populations comprised CD45RO-negative cells positively selected for CCR7, excluding terminally differentiated effector memory CD45RA+ cells. The chain combines TRBV4-1 with TRBJ2-7; TRBD2 agrees at 12 bases. The specimen was naive CD8+ T cells from PBMCs. The clonotype was recovered from a man aged 18 to 29 in good health. Some clones in this sample may be carry-over from other donors' samples. CDR3 loop: CASSARWTSGATPSYEQYF. CDR3 bases: TGCGCCAGCAGCGCACGATGGACTAGCGGGGCCACCCCCTCCTACGAGCAGTACTTC.